A single sample is the source of the 6 T cell receptor beta chains below, sequenced in a study of blood T cell repertoires in COVID-19 (dated by TCRdb to 2018 to 2021). Preparation of the library involved the immunoSEQ multiplex PCR assay. TCRdb took over this immuneACCESS table, retaining in-frame rearrangements with V and J assigned. Such tables are incomplete; in checked studies, under half of the missing clones stem from an unresolved V gene, and the remainder is unexplained. This sample gives just over 90,000 clones in total; around four fifths of them show up just once. Jointly, the top ten make up roughly 15% of the sample. Material for sequencing was peripheral blood. All receptors derive from a human donor in a cohort sampled during active COVID-19.

This clone was observed a few times. The chain is built from TRBV7-2 and TRBJ2-1; 7 nucleotides agree with TRBD2. CDR1 is SGHTA, CDR2 FQGNSA, per germline. With V trimmed by 1 base and J by 3 bases, 3 bases remained unmatched. The CDR3 is 15 residues long. For the CDR3, the DNA is TGTGCCAGCAGCTTAGATTGGGGGGGCTACAATGAGCAGTTCTTC. Its protein product is CASSLDWGGYNEQFF.

This chain joins TRBV20-1 and TRBJ2-1; D perhaps matches TRBD1 (5 bases). V lost 5 bases and J 7 bases, leaving 9 bases between the germline ends. This CDR3 comprises 11 residues. CDR1 is DFQATT and CDR2 is SNEGSKA in the germline V gene (reference sequence). The DNA of the CDR3 is TGCAGTGCTGCTAAGGGGAATGAGCAGTTCTTC. Its protein product is CSAAKGNEQFF.

This chain connects TRBV7-2 to TRBJ1-1; 10 nucleotides match TRBD1. Germline CDR1 is SGHTA and CDR2 is FQGNSA. The CDR3 has 16 residues. After removal of 1 base from V and 4 bases from J, the junction contained 6 bases not matched to a gene. The CDR3 here is CASSLGTGGRPTEAFF. DNA of the CDR3: TGTGCCAGCAGCTTAGGGACAGGGGGGCGCCCCACTGAAGCTTTCTTT.

The rearrangement uses TRBV3-1 (or the pseudogene TRBV3-2) and TRBJ2-3; D possibly corresponds to TRBD2 (6 bases). V gave up 8 bases and J gave up 5 bases, with 23 bases separating them. From germline, CDR1 is LGHDT and CDR2 YNNKEL (reference sequence). The CDR3 runs 16 residues. The CDR3 DNA follows: TGTGCCAGCGGCCGATTTGGGGGGACCGGGGAAGATACGCAGTATTTT. This encodes CASGRFGGTGEDTQYF.

The gene calls are TRBV5-1 and TRBJ2-1; 7 nucleotides agree with TRBD2. In germline, CDR1 is SGHRS, CDR2 YFSETQ. The ends lost 0 bases at V and 3 bases at J; junction bases unmatched: 6. This CDR3 spans 16 amino acids. The CDR3 DNA sequence: TGCGCCAGCAGCTTGGGCGGGACTATGTACTACAATGAGCAGTTCTTC. Translating it yields CASSLGGTMYYNEQFF.

This rearrangement joins TRBV9 to TRBJ2-5; D is uncertain. Germline V gene data show CDR1 as SGDLS and CDR2 as YYNGEE. The V end lost 4 bases, the J end lost 2 bases, and 9 bases lay between the germline ends. This CDR3 has 13 amino acids. CDR3 in amino acids: CASSNNLQETQYF. CDR3 bases: TGTGCCAGCAGCAATAACCTACAAGAGACCCAGTACTTC.